These 31 T cell receptor beta chains originate from one sample sequenced in a study of T-cell reconstitution after alpha-beta-depleted transplantation in children. During its preparation, the TCRbeta library received unique molecular identifiers. TCRdb recomputed calls from the PCR reads with MiXCR, one row per CDR3 protein. The table shows around 400,000 distinct CDR3 sequences, with around 9.9% occurring only once. The sequencing here drew on PBMCs from the stem cell graft donor, taken from the stem cell graft. The receptors come from a human donor who donated a stem cell graft to a child with acute myeloid leukemia.

This clonotype was found many times. This chain uses TRBV20-1 with TRBJ2-1; TRBD2 matches at 13 bases. Germline V gene lookup returns CDR1 DFQATT and CDR2 SNEGSKA (reference sequence). This CDR3 has 14 residues. The J segment lost 9 bases and the V segment lost 5 bases, leaving 7 bases of the junction unmatched. The CDR3 nucleotides read TGCAGTGCTTCTGGACTAGCGGGAGAGTTTGAGCAGTTCTTC. It yields the protein CSASGLAGEFEQFF.

This rearrangement joins TRBV5-5 to TRBJ2-2; TRBD2 matches 14 bases. CDR3 length: 15 amino acids. Germline trimming cut 7 bases from V and 6 bases from J; bases unmatched to any gene: 5. Germline-derived CDR1 and CDR2 are SGHKS and YYEKEE (reference sequence). The CDR3 DNA reads as TGTGCCAGCTCGGGGACTAGCGGGAGTCCCGGGGAGCTGTTTTTT. Translated, it gives CASSGTSGSPGELFF.

This clonotype has ten or more counts. V and J are TRBV7-2 and TRBJ2-1, with a possible D match to TRBD2 (6 bases). Germline CDR1 reads SGHTA; CDR2 reads FQGNSA. Trimming stripped 2 bases from V and 7 bases from J, with 12 bases between. The CDR3 is made up of 14 amino acids. The CDR3, as DNA: TGTGCCAGCAGCTTAATCGGGAGTAAGAATGAGCAGTTCTTC. The encoded protein is CASSLIGSKNEQFF.

This clonotype was seen only a few times. This chain links TRBV27 with TRBJ2-1; a possible D gene is TRBD2 (6 bases). V was trimmed by 3 bases and J by 4 bases, leaving 13 bases between them. The CDR3 covers 15 residues. Germline V gene data show CDR1 as MNHEY and CDR2 as SMNVEV (reference sequence). The CDR3 nucleotides are TGTGCCAGCAGTTTTCGGGAGCCACGATACAATGAGCAGTTCTTC. Its protein product is CASSFREPRYNEQFF.

J is TRBJ2-5 and V is TRBV29-1; perhaps D is TRBD1 or TRBD2 (5 bases each). The CDR3 covers 13 residues. The germline V and J ends were trimmed by 5 bases and 5 bases, with 15 bases remaining between them. Germline CDR1 SQVTM, CDR2 ANQGSEA. For the CDR3, the DNA is TGCAGCGTTTTATGGGGGAATTATGAGACCCAGTACTTC. This codes for CSVLWGNYETQYF.

This clonotype has a handful of counts. The gene calls are TRBV5-6 and TRBJ2-3, with D uncertain. The CDR3 spans 13 residues. With 0 bases removed from V and 6 bases from J, the gap between germline ends came to 8 bases. Germline V CDR1 and CDR2: SGHDT, YYEEEE. The CDR3 coding sequence is TGTGCCAGCAGCTTGGAGCTGTCGGATACGCAGTATTTT. Translated, it gives CASSLELSDTQYF.

This clonotype has just a few counts. The genes are TRBV20-1 and TRBJ1-1; D not certain. This CDR3 contains 11 residues. Germline assignment: CDR1 DFQATT and CDR2 SNEGSKA (reference sequence). The V end was cut by 8 bases, the J end by 4 bases, with 11 bases between. CDR3 loop: CSTYGRTEAFF. In DNA form, the CDR3 reads TGCAGTACGTATGGGCGCACTGAAGCTTTCTTT.

This clonotype was counted between two and nine times. The genes are TRBV29-1 and TRBJ1-1; tentatively, D is TRBD1 (6 bases). The CDR3 extends over 11 amino acids. Germline V gene sequence: CDR1 SQVTM, CDR2 ANQGSEA. Trimming pared 4 bases from V and 6 bases from J, leaving 9 bases between. The CDR3 DNA reads TGCAGCGTTGTGGGGGGCTCTGAAGCTTTCTTT. It is translated as CSVVGGSEAFF.

This clonotype showed up just a few times. The V gene is TRBV10-3, the J gene TRBJ1-2; no definite D call. Trimming stripped 4 bases from V and 5 bases from J, with 11 bases between. Looked up from germline, CDR1 is ENHRY and CDR2 is SYGVKD. This CDR3 has 13 residues. The CDR3 loop is CAISGVPHYGYTF. Here the CDR3 DNA reads TGTGCCATCAGTGGGGTGCCCCATTATGGCTACACCTTC.

V usage is TRBV9 and J usage is TRBJ1-1, with D unclear. This CDR3 has 14 amino acids. V was pared by 0 bases and J by 1 base, with 7 bases between. Germline CDR1 SGDLS, CDR2 YYNGEE. CDR3 protein: CASSVVKPNTEAFF. DNA of the CDR3: TGTGCCAGCAGCGTAGTTAAACCGAACACTGAAGCTTTCTTT.

This clonotype was seen only a few times. The chain recombines TRBV30 with TRBJ1-1, with D unresolved. CDR1 is GTSNPN and CDR2 is SVGIG in the germline V gene (reference sequence). CDR3 size: 12 residues. V lost 2 bases and J 5 bases, leaving 9 bases between the germline ends. In DNA, the CDR3 is TGTGCCTGGAGTCCGGCTCGGACTGAAGCTTTCTTT. Its translation: CAWSPARTEAFF.

The J gene is TRBJ2-1, the V gene TRBV6-2 or TRBV6-3; no definite D call. The CDR3 contains 13 residues. V lost 7 bases and J 5 bases, leaving 12 bases between the germline ends. Germline V gene data show CDR1 as MNHEY and CDR2 as SVGEGT. The DNA for the CDR3 is TGTGCCAGCACTCCTGGGGTCAACAATGAGCAGTTCTTC. Translating gives CASTPGVNNEQFF.

This clonotype appeared a few times. V is TRBV9 and J is TRBJ2-7, with unresolved D. Trimming left V 4 bases short and J 2 bases short, with 4 bases between. Germline-derived CDR1 and CDR2 are SGDLS and YYNGEE. The CDR3 runs to 11 residues. CDR3 protein: CASSPPYEQYV. DNA of the CDR3: TGTGCCAGCAGCCCTCCCTACGAGCAGTACGTC.

This clonotype was recorded many times. The V and J genes are TRBV28 and TRBJ2-7, with D maybe TRBD1 (5 bases). CDR1 and CDR2 from the germline V gene are MDHEN and SYDVKM. V lost 2 bases and J 0 bases, leaving 8 bases between the germline ends. CDR3 length: 14 amino acids. The DNA of the CDR3 is TGTGCCAGCAGTTTAGACAGATCCTCCTACGAGCAGTACGTC. This translates into CASSLDRSSYEQYV.

There are a few counts of this clonotype. The rearrangement links TRBV9 to TRBJ1-3, with 7 bases aligning to TRBD1. Germline-derived CDR1 and CDR2 are SGDLS and YYNGEE. CDR3 length: 14 amino acids. The J segment lost 7 bases and the V segment lost 3 bases, leaving 7 bases of the junction unmatched. CDR3 DNA sequence: TGTGCCAGCAGCGAGCCGGGACAGTCGAACACCATATATTTT. Translation gives CASSEPGQSNTIYF.

This clonotype was observed a handful of times. In nucleotides, the CDR3 is TGTGCCAGCAGCTTAAAAACCGGGACTGACTACGAGCAGTACTTC. The encoded protein is CASSLKTGTDYEQYF. The chain has TRBV7-9 and TRBJ2-7; D possibly corresponds to TRBD2 (6 bases). V was cut by 2 bases and J by 3 bases, with 14 bases left in between. Germline lookup yields CDR1 SEHNR and CDR2 FQNEAQ (reference sequence). The CDR3 contains 15 residues. The entire variable domain, with the rest obtained from reference TRBV7-9 and TRBJ2-7, is as follows: DTGVSQNPRHKITKRGQNVTFRCDPISEHNRLYWYRQTLGQGPEFLTYFQNEAQLEKSRLLSDRFSAERPKGSFSTLEIQRTEQGDSAMYLCASSLKTGTDYEQYFGPGTRLTVT.

This sequence joins TRBV5-1 and TRBJ1-2; D is possibly TRBD1 (6 bases). The CDR3 sequence is 13 residues long. Germline lookup yields CDR1 SGHRS and CDR2 YFSETQ. Trimming took off 3 bases at V and 7 bases at J, with 13 bases between the two ends. CDR3 nucleotide sequence: TGCGCCAGCAGCTCCAACAGGGACGGTGGCTACACCTTC. Protein product: CASSSNRDGGYTF.

This clonotype was observed a handful of times. The chain has TRBV27 and TRBJ2-5; no definite D call. Trimming pared 6 bases from V and 2 bases from J, leaving 10 bases between. The CDR3 consists of 13 residues. In germline, CDR1 is MNHEY, CDR2 SMNVEV (reference sequence). CDR3 in DNA: TGTGCCAGCAGAAATATGGGACAAGAGACCCAGTACTTC. Amino acid sequence: CASRNMGQETQYF.

This clonotype was seen more than once but under ten times. The chain is built from TRBV11-1 and TRBJ2-7; TRBD1 matches at 12 bases. The ends lost 1 base at V and 7 bases at J; junction bases unmatched: 17. This CDR3 contains 19 residues. Germline lookup yields CDR1 SGHAT and CDR2 FQDESV (reference sequence). The DNA of the CDR3 is TGTGCCAGCAGCTTAGACTATTCCGGGGACAGGGGGCGCGTTAATGAGCAGTACGTC. Amino acids: CASSLDYSGDRGRVNEQYV.

DNA for the CDR3: TGTGCCAGCTCAACCTCGGGGCTAAGCTCTGGAAACACCATATATTTT. This gives the protein CASSTSGLSSGNTIYF. The chain employs TRBV18 and TRBJ1-3, with D perhaps TRBD1 (5 bases). Germline V gene data show CDR1 as KGHSH and CDR2 as LQKENI. The CDR3 is 16 residues long. Deletions cut 5 bases from V and 0 bases from J, with 14 bases between.

This clonotype has more than one count but fewer than ten. V and J are TRBV7-2 and TRBJ2-2, with TRBD2 matching 8 bases. The germline gives CDR1 SGHTA, CDR2 FQGNSA. The CDR3 contains 16 residues. The V segment lost 4 bases and the J segment 0 bases; nucleotides outside the gene matches: 4. CDR3 sequence (DNA): TGTGCCAGCAGCTCCCCAGCGGGGGCGAACACCGGGGAGCTGTTTTTT. Translated, it gives CASSSPAGANTGELFF.

In its sample, this clonotype was seen a few times. V usage is TRBV5-5 and J usage is TRBJ2-7, with D hard to call. Germline V gene lookup returns CDR1 SGHKS and CDR2 YYEKEE (reference sequence). This CDR3 is 12 amino acids long. CDR3 protein: CASSLFTDSPHV. The CDR3 DNA follows: TGTGCCAGCAGCTTGTTTACGGATAGCCCGCACGTC.

This clonotype showed up many times. J is TRBJ1-2 and V is TRBV20-1, with D uncertain. V was trimmed by 3 bases and J by 6 bases, leaving 14 bases between them. The CDR3 length is 13 residues. Germline CDR1 DFQATT, CDR2 SNEGSKA (reference sequence). The CDR3 region has the DNA TGCAGTGCTAGTGCAGGTCCTACCAATGGCTACACCTTC. It encodes CSASAGPTNGYTF.

This clonotype was seen at least ten times. CDR3 in amino acids: CASSQDKGTGPDTQYF. In DNA, the CDR3 is TGTGCCAGCAGCCAAGATAAGGGGACAGGCCCAGATACGCAGTATTTT. The chain joins TRBV4-2 to TRBJ2-3, with 8 bases lining up with TRBD1. CDR1 is LGHNA and CDR2 is YNFKEQ in the germline V gene. The CDR3 extends over 16 amino acids. J lost 4 bases, V lost 0 bases, and 6 bases had no gene match.

The chain recombines TRBV5-1 with TRBJ2-1; 15 bases agree with TRBD2. The junction had 13 bases not matched to a gene; V was cut back by 8 bases and J by 10 bases. This CDR3 is 16 amino acids long. Germline lookup yields CDR1 SGHRS and CDR2 YFSETQ. In DNA, the CDR3 is TGCGCCAGTTCCCGGCCGGGACTAGCGGGAGGTGACGAGCAGTTCTTC. Protein product: CASSRPGLAGGDEQFF.

This clonotype was counted between two and nine times. The chain carries TRBV12-3 or TRBV12-4 and TRBJ2-1, with a possible D match to TRBD2 (5 bases). This CDR3 is 15 amino acids long. V lost 6 bases and J lost 9, with 21 bases in between. As DNA, the CDR3 is TGTGCCAGCAGCCAGACTACCCCTTCGGGTAGTGAGCAGTTCTTC. Protein product: CASSQTTPSGSEQFF.

Comments on this clonotype: Likely a read error: the CDR3 ends without its conserved phenylalanine or tryptophan. V gene TRBV6-2 or TRBV6-3 combines with J gene TRBJ2-7; D not resolved. Trimming pared 7 bases from V and 1 base from J, leaving 8 bases between. The CDR3 length is 12 residues. The germline V gene has CDR1 MNHEY and CDR2 SVGEGT. The CDR3 region is CASTSASYEQYS. The CDR3 DNA sequence: TGTGCCAGCACGTCAGCTTCCTACGAGCAGTACTCC.

The rearrangement joins TRBV5-1 to TRBJ2-7, with unresolved D. V lost 4 bases, J lost 6 bases, and 8 bases lay in between. CDR1 SGHRS and CDR2 YFSETQ come from the germline V gene. The length of the CDR3 is 11 residues. CDR3 bases: TGCGCCAGCAGCCTTCTAGGCGAGCAGTACTTC. This translates into CASSLLGEQYF.

There are a few counts of this clonotype. The chain uses TRBV30 and TRBJ2-1; a possible D gene is TRBD2 (6 bases). Trimming removed 1 base at V and 4 bases at J, with 11 bases between. The CDR3 runs 14 residues. Germline loops: CDR1 GTSNPN, CDR2 SVGIG (reference sequence). CDR3 loop: CAWSDSGFYNEQFF. The CDR3 coding sequence is TGTGCCTGGAGTGACAGCGGGTTTTACAATGAGCAGTTCTTC.

This clonotype occurred a few times. The gene calls are TRBV3-1 and TRBJ2-5; 12 bases match TRBD2. Trimming took 6 bases from V and 5 from J; bases not matched to a gene: 13. In germline, CDR1 is LGHDT, CDR2 YNNKEL (reference sequence). CDR3 length equals 17 residues. The CDR3, as DNA: TGTGCCAGCAGTGTTACTAGCGGGGGGATCCGATTTGAGACCCAGTACTTC. Protein: CASSVTSGGIRFETQYF.

The chain has TRBV20-1 and TRBJ2-3; 8 nucleotides agree with TRBD1. Losses at the gene ends were 4 bases for V and 4 bases for J; bases not matched to a gene: 1. The CDR3 runs 12 residues. The germline CDR1 and CDR2 sequences are DFQATT and SNEGSKA (reference sequence). The CDR3 here is CSATGGSDTQYF. DNA for the CDR3: TGCAGTGCTACAGGGGGCTCAGATACGCAGTATTTT.